These 2 T cell receptor beta chains share one sample of origin, sequenced in a study of beta chain features in type 1 diabetes. Sequencing targeted expressed TCRB transcripts, as all isolated RNA had been reverse transcribed. The repertoire was sequenced with immunoSEQ multiplex PCR; TCRdb's copy has only in-frame clones and lacks some. The sample yields approximately 140,000 clones, about a tenth seen once. What was sequenced was central memory CD4+ T cells from blood. The receptors shown here come from a woman aged 40-49 years in good health.

This clone was picked up a small number of times. The V and J genes are TRBV2 and TRBJ1-1, with 9 bases identical to TRBD1. CDR1 is SNHLY and CDR2 is FYNNEI in the germline V gene. V was clipped by 4 bases and J by 1 base; unmatched bases: 1. The CDR3 loop spans 14 amino acids. This CDR3 is CASSVGQGNTEAFF. DNA for the CDR3: TGTGCCAGCAGTGTGGGACAGGGGAACACTGAAGCTTTCTTT. Drawing the rest from reference TRBV2 and TRBJ1-1, the complete variable domain is EPEVTQTPSHQVTQMGQEVILRCVPISNHLYFYWYRQILGQKVEFLVSFYNNEISEKSEIFDDQFSVERPDGSNFTLKIRSTKLEDSAMYFCASSVGQGNTEAFFGQGTRLTVV.

This clone has only a few counts. The junction and the germline gene differ at one end; a read error may be behind it. V and J are TRBV10-3 and TRBJ2-1; D not resolved. CDR1 ENHRY and CDR2 SYGVKD come from the germline V gene. This CDR3 contains 12 residues. The CDR3 bases are TGTGCCAGCAGTCACGGCTACAATGAGCAGTTCTTC. It encodes CASSHGYNEQFF.